This T cell receptor (beta chain) was sequenced for a study of control samples from healthy donors and cancer patients (dated by TCRdb to 2020 to 2022). Libraries were constructed by the immunoSEQ multiplex PCR assay. TCRdb took over this immuneACCESS table, retaining in-frame rearrangements with V and J assigned. Such tables are incomplete; in checked studies, under half of the missing clones stem from an unresolved V gene, and the remainder is unexplained. The sample includes under 200,000 clones, with around 94% observed a single time. Less than 15% of the sample comes from the top ten. In regard to this clone: The antigen it binds to is not known. There are no base qualities to consult, and no much larger clone falls within one base.

The CDR3 sequence holds 12 residues, the cysteine and phenylalanine included. CDR3 DNA only is kept here, 36 bases in frame from base 1. Trimming at the junction amounts to 5 bases on V and 1 base on J, and the germline ends lie 9 bases apart. The germline V gene (reference sequence) specifies GTSNPN as CDR1 and SVGIG as CDR2. The specimen was PBMCs. This sequence was found in a man aged 55 to 70 with colorectal cancer. The chain couples TRBV30 to TRBJ2-7; the D gene remains uncertain. The CDR3 protein sequence reads: CAWEPRSYEQYF. The nucleotide sequence is given as TGTGCCTGGGAACCTAGGTCCTACGAGCAGTACTTC.